This T cell receptor (beta chain) derives from a study of shared clonotypes between healthy human individuals. V shed 6 bases and J shed 3 bases, with 17 bases lying between them. The CDR3 extends over 15 amino acids. Germline CDR1 SNHLY, CDR2 FYNNEI. About this clone: Its cognate antigen is unknown.

Study-wide results and caveats: Naive CD4 clonotypes overlapped across a handful of donors at approximately 5.3%. Compared with clonotypes that all four donors shared, non-shared clonotypes had lower generation probabilities.

The study ran the assay at deep level. Only in-frame clones appear in the TCRdb table, and some are missing; sequencing was by immunoSEQ multiplex PCR. The data contain around 550,000 clones, 95% to 97% of them singletons. Material for sequencing was naive CD4+ T cells sorted from blood. Described subset: CD45RA+ positively selected. The clonotype originates from a woman between 25 and 40 years old in good health. The chain has TRBV2 and TRBJ1-1, with D tentatively TRBD1 (5 bases). DNA of the CDR3: TGTGCCAGCAGGACCAAATCGAGGGGCTACACTGAAGCTTTCTTT. This gives the protein CASRTKSRGYTEAFF.